Listed below are T cell receptor beta chains from one sample, sequenced in a study of regulatory T cells in long-lasting Graves disease. TCRdb called the multiplex PCR reads again in MiXCR, with one record for every CDR3 protein. The top ten hold 12% of the sample, which has 580,000 or so distinct CDR3 sequences, 16% seen once. The sample was also linked to a second study, of T cells in Graves' hyperthyroidism and ophthalmopathy.

The sequenced sample was peripheral blood mononuclear cells (PBMCs), obtained at new diagnosis, from a patient treated with antithyroid drugs. These receptors came from a man aged 18 to 35 with Graves disease. The CDR3 runs from the conserved cysteine through the conserved F or W. Each record gives: V gene, clone size, J gene, D gene, CDR3 DNA, CDR3 protein. D genes are given only for firm matches. Clone size, where shown, is once, few, many, or a class for clones that have expanded.

TRBV19,-,TRBJ2-7,-,TGTGCCAGTAGTATAGAGTTCGGCCCAGAGCAGTACTTC,CASSIEFGPEQYF
TRBV24-1,many,TRBJ2-2,TRBD1,TGTGCCACCGGGACAGGGATCGCCGGGGAGCTGTTTTTT,CATGTGIAGELFF
TRBV12-3/TRBV12-4,many,TRBJ2-3,TRBD1,TGTGCCAGCAGGTTAGCCGCGACAGGGCGGCAGTATTTT,CASRLAATGRQYF
TRBV29-1,-,TRBJ1-1,TRBD1,TGCAGCGTTTCAACAGGGGCCGCTGAAGCTTTCTTT,CSVSTGAAEAFF
TRBV12-3/TRBV12-4,-,TRBJ2-1,-,TGTGCCAGCAGTTTATGGCTGACGAGCTCCTACAATGAGCAGTTCTTC,CASSLWLTSSYNEQFF
TRBV7-9,-,TRBJ2-5,TRBD1,TGTGCCAGCAGCTTAAGGGGACAGGGGGAGACCCAGTACTTC,CASSLRGQGETQYF
TRBV2,-,TRBJ2-1,-,TGTGCCAGAACCCTGCTAGCGTCCTACAATGAGCAGTTCTTC,CARTLLASYNEQFF
TRBV7-3,-,TRBJ2-1,-,TGTGCCAGCAGCCCCCTAGGGGGTGAGCAGTTCTTC,CASSPLGGEQFF
TRBV18,many,TRBJ2-1,-,TGTGCCAGCTCACCGAGGGATCCATATGAGCAGTTCTTC,CASSPRDPYEQFF
TRBV7-8,many,TRBJ2-5,-,TGTGCCAGCAGCTCGACAGTAGGGGGGGAGACCCAGTACTTC,CASSSTVGGETQYF
TRBV6-1,many,TRBJ1-1,-,TGTGCCAGCGTTTTGAAGAGAATGAACACTGAAGCTTTCTTT,CASVLKRMNTEAFF
TRBV25-1,-,TRBJ1-1,-,TGTGCCAGCAGGCCGGGTGCGGGCACTGAAGCTTTCTTT,CASRPGAGTEAFF
TRBV10-3,few,TRBJ2-2,TRBD2,TGTGCCATCAGTGAGGGGACAGGGCGACTAGCGGGAGACCCCGGGGAGCTGTTTTTT,CAISEGTGRLAGDPGELFF
TRBV11-1,-,TRBJ2-3,-,TGTGCCAGCAGCCCCGCCCCAGCAAGCACAGATACGCAGTATTTT,CASSPAPASTDTQYF
TRBV12-3/TRBV12-4,many,TRBJ1-1,-,TGTGCCAGCAGTTTTGGGGGCCGGAACACTGAAGCTTTCTTT,CASSFGGRNTEAFF
TRBV12-3/TRBV12-4,many,TRBJ2-1,TRBD2,TGTGCCAGCAGTTCCCGGACTAGCGGGAGTGATGAGCAGTTCTTC,CASSSRTSGSDEQFF
TRBV7-9,few,TRBJ2-7,-,TGTGCCAGCAGCTCTCCCGGACAGCTCTACGAGCAGTACTTC,CASSSPGQLYEQYF
TRBV12-3/TRBV12-4,many,TRBJ1-2,-,TGTGCCAGCAGTTTAGGCTTTGGGGGGCCGGACTGGTTGAACTATGGCTACACCTTC,CASSLGFGGPDWLNYGYTF
TRBV11-2,few,TRBJ2-5,TRBD2,TGTGCCAGCAGCTTAGATCGCCCTAGCGGGACACAAGAGACCCAGTACTTC,CASSLDRPSGTQETQYF
TRBV6-1,few,TRBJ2-2,-,TGTGCCAGCAGCGGAGACTGGATCACCGGGGAGCTGTTTTTT,CASSGDWITGELFF
TRBV12-3/TRBV12-4,-,TRBJ2-7,-,TGTGCCAGCAGTTCCCTTAGCGGCAAAAACTCCTACGAGCAGTACTTC,CASSSLSGKNSYEQYF
TRBV27,-,TRBJ1-4,-,TGTGCCAGCAGCCCCCGCTCCGGGGGGGCAACTAATGAAAAGCTGTTTTTT,CASSPRSGGATNEKLFF
TRBV4-1,-,TRBJ2-5,TRBD2,TGCGCCAGCAGCCAAGACTCGGGACTAGCACGTCAGTGGGGAGAGACCCAGTACTTC,CASSQDSGLARQWGETQYF
TRBV20-1,-,TRBJ1-1,-,TGCAGTGCGAAGCTAGACATGAACACTGAAGCTTTCTTT,CSAKLDMNTEAFF
TRBV15,-,TRBJ2-7,-,TGTGCCACCAGCAGTTTAGAGGCTGGCATAACCTACGAGCAGTACTTC,CATSSLEAGITYEQYF
TRBV12-3/TRBV12-4,many,TRBJ2-7,TRBD2,TGTGCCAGCAGTCCCGCTTGGGAGGGGAACTACGAGCAGTACTTC,CASSPAWEGNYEQYF
TRBV2,many,TRBJ2-7,-,TGTGCCATTCGGACCCCCTCCTACGAGCAGTACTTC,CAIRTPSYEQYF
TRBV11-3,-,TRBJ1-3,-,TGTGCCAGCAGCTTTGACCCCCGAAGAGCTGGAAACACCATATATTTT,CASSFDPRRAGNTIYF
TRBV12-3/TRBV12-4,-,TRBJ1-2,-,TGTGCCAGCAGTTTAGCGCTTCGGGGGCTCGGCTACACCTTC,CASSLALRGLGYTF
TRBV27,many,TRBJ2-1,-,TGTGCCAGCAGTTCGCGGTCCTACAATGAGCAGTTCTTC,CASSSRSYNEQFF
TRBV7-3,-,TRBJ2-2,TRBD2,TGTGCCAGCAGCTTACTAGCGGGCCTCACCGGGGAGCTGTTTTTT,CASSLLAGLTGELFF
TRBV20-1,-,TRBJ2-7,TRBD2,TGCAGTGCGAGCCCCCCTAGCGGCCCCCTGGACGAGCAGTACTTC,CSASPPSGPLDEQYF
TRBV20-1,few,TRBJ2-3,-,TGCAGTGCTGAAGAACCTTTGGAAGATACGCAGTATTTT,CSAEEPLEDTQYF
TRBV12-5,few,TRBJ2-7,-,TGTGCTAGTGGTTTGTTAGGGTCCTCCTACGAGCAGTACTTC,CASGLLGSSYEQYF
TRBV27,few,TRBJ2-7,-,TGTGCCAGCAGTCCTATAGGGGGGGTCCACGAGCAGTACTTC,CASSPIGGVHEQYF
TRBV14,-,TRBJ1-5,-,TGTGCCAGCAGCCAACCCCTCCTAGCCGGGGATAGCAATCAGCCCCAGCATTTT,CASSQPLLAGDSNQPQHF
TRBV11-2,many,TRBJ2-2,TRBD1,TGTGCCAGCAGCCCGGGACAGTCGAACACCGGGGAGCTGTTTTTT,CASSPGQSNTGELFF
TRBV5-1,many,TRBJ2-1,-,TGCGCCAGCAGCTTGCAGCACCCCACCTACAATGAGCAGTTCTTC,CASSLQHPTYNEQFF
TRBV5-1,-,TRBJ2-2,-,TGCGCCAGCAGCTTCTCGGTCCCAGGGCACATAAGCACCGGGGAGCTGTTTTTT,CASSFSVPGHISTGELFF
TRBV2,many,TRBJ2-7,-,TGTGCCAGCAGTGTCCCGCGGGACCGAAGCTCCTACGAGCAGTACTTC,CASSVPRDRSSYEQYF
TRBV2,-,TRBJ2-4,-,TGTGCCAGCGCGGGACGCAGGGCGGCCAAAAACATTCAGTACTTC,CASAGRRAAKNIQYF
TRBV19,-,TRBJ2-7,TRBD2,TGTGCCAGTAGTATTGGACTAGCCGACGAGCAGTACTTC,CASSIGLADEQYF